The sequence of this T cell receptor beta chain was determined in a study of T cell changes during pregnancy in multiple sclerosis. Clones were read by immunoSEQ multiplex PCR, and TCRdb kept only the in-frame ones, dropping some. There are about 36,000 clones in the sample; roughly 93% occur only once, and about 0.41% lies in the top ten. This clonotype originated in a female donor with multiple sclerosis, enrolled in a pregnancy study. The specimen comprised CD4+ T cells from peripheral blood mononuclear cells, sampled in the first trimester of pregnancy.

The CDR3 bases are TGTGCCAGCAGCTTAGGAACAGGGGTCTCTGGAAACACCATATATTTT. This gives the protein CASSLGTGVSGNTIYF. The V gene is TRBV7-9, the J gene TRBJ1-3, with TRBD1 matching over 7 bases. CDR1 is SEHNR, CDR2 FQNEAQ, per germline (reference sequence). The CDR3 is made up of 16 amino acids. V shed 1 base, J shed 0 bases, and the junction held 3 bases outside the gene matches.